The sequence of this T cell receptor (beta chain) was determined in a study of post-analysis software for immune sequencing data. The library was made from cDNA and included unique molecular identifiers. TCRdb re-called the PCR reads through MiXCR, storing one row per CDR3 protein. Here the sample spans some 700,000 distinct CDR3 sequences, about 60% being singletons. Turning to this clonotype: The target antigen is unknown.

Study findings and constraints: In patients, about 5 TRBV segments were more frequent than in controls, with TRBV5-6, TRBV5-1 and TRBV20-1 among them. Batch-mates among the samples co-clustered strongly by F measure.

V was clipped by 2 bases and J by 11 bases, with 16 bases between them. The CDR3 spans 13 residues. Germline V gives CDR1 SGDLS, CDR2 YYNGEE. What was sequenced was blood. The sequence was collected from a girl aged 2 to 9 with multiple sclerosis. The genes are TRBV9 and TRBJ2-5; no reliable D call. Here the CDR3 DNA reads TGTGCCAGCAGCGTCGACGACTTTTATGAGCAGTACTTC. Protein sequence: CASSVDDFYEQYF.